This is a list of T cell receptor beta chains from one sample in a study of blood T cell repertoires in COVID-19. Assay used: immunoSEQ multiplex PCR; TCRdb lists only in-frame clones, some missing. The sample holds over 50,000 clones, around 87% seen once. The sample comprised peripheral blood. These receptors all stem from a man aged 60 to 75 with acute or convalescent COVID-19. The CDR3 runs from the conserved cysteine through the conserved F or W. D genes are given only for firm matches. Clone size is given for some rows only: seen once, a few or many times, or a class if the clone is expanded.

-,-,TRBV28,TRBJ1-1,TGTGCCAGCAGTTTATATCCGGGAGACACTGAAGCTTTCTTT,CASSLYPGDTEAFF
TRBD1,-,TRBV19,TRBJ1-6,TGTGCCAGTAGTATAGGTCGGACAGGGGACTCACCCCTCCACTTT,CASSIGRTGDSPLHF
-,-,TRBV5-4,TRBJ1-1,TGTGCCAGCAGCTTCGATTCAGTGCGGGCCTACACTGAAGCTTTCTTT,CASSFDSVRAYTEAFF
TRBD1,-,TRBV4-3,TRBJ1-2,TGCGCCAGCAGCCAAGCGGGACAGGGGGCCCTAGCTAACTATGGCTACACCTTC,CASSQAGQGALANYGYTF
-,-,TRBV7-3,TRBJ1-1,TGTGCCAGCGGGCCAGGGCCCAACACTGAAGCTTTCTTT,CASGPGPNTEAFF
-,-,TRBV2,TRBJ1-2,TGTGCCAGCAGTGAAGCGGGAAGGCCTATAGAGGGCTATGGCTACACCTTC,CASSEAGRPIEGYGYTF
TRBD1,-,TRBV2,TRBJ2-5,TGTGCCAGCAATACTGGGACAGGGGGTAGGGAGACCCAGTACTTC,CASNTGTGGRETQYF
-,-,TRBV7-2,TRBJ1-1,TGTGCCAGCAGCTTAGCAGGACAGATGAACACTGAAGCTTTCTTT,CASSLAGQMNTEAFF
TRBD1,-,TRBV2,TRBJ1-2,TGTGCCAGCAGCGAAACCCACAGGGGGCTAAACCCTAACTATGGCTACACCTTC,CASSETHRGLNPNYGYTF
TRBD1,-,TRBV27,TRBJ1-4,TGTGCCAGCAGTTGGGACAGGGGTGAACTGTTTTTT,CASSWDRGELFF
TRBD2,-,TRBV3-1/TRBV3-2,TRBJ2-3,TGTGCCAGCAGCCATCGGGGGGGGCGTGGAGATACGCAGTATTTT,CASSHRGGRGDTQYF
-,-,TRBV5-1,TRBJ1-1,TGCGCCAGCAGCTGGTCGGACAGCGAGCCTGAAGCTTTCTTT,CASSWSDSEPEAFF
TRBD2,-,TRBV6-1,TRBJ2-2,TGTGCCAGCAGTGAACCGGCGGGGGGGCCCCGCGCAGGGGAGCTGTTTTTT,CASSEPAGGPRAGELFF
TRBD2,-,TRBV24-1,TRBJ2-5,TGTGCCACCAGCGAGGGTAGCGGGGGCCTCCAAGAGACCCAGTACTTC,CATSEGSGGLQETQYF
TRBD2,-,TRBV11-2,TRBJ2-5,TGTGCCAGCAGCTTCGTAGCGGGGGGAGAGACCCAGTACTTC,CASSFVAGGETQYF
TRBD1,-,TRBV19,TRBJ1-5,TGTGCCAGTAATTCGGCCGGGACAGCTAATCAGCCCCAGCATTTT,CASNSAGTANQPQHF
-,-,TRBV5-1,TRBJ1-3,TGCGCCAGCAGCTACGGACAGTTCTCTGGAAACACCATATATTTT,CASSYGQFSGNTIYF
TRBD1,once,TRBV5-3,TRBJ2-7,TGTGCCAGAAGCAACCGGGACAGACCCAAGTACGAGCAGTACTTC,CARSNRDRPKYEQYF
TRBD1,-,TRBV2,TRBJ2-5,TGTGCCAGCATCGAAGATCGTTTAGTTGACAGGGCGAGAGAGACCCAGTACTTC,CASIEDRLVDRARETQYF
-,-,TRBV9,TRBJ2-4,TGTGCCAGCAGCGTAGATTTTTCAGGGGTAGACATTCAGTACTTC,CASSVDFSGVDIQYF
-,once,TRBV19,TRBJ2-2,TGTGGGGGGAGGCCGAACACCGGGGAGCTGTTTTTT,CGGRPNTGELFF
TRBD1,-,TRBV7-9,TRBJ2-5,TGTGCCAGCAGCTCTCCAGACAGGGGGCAAGAGACCCAGTACTTC,CASSSPDRGQETQYF
TRBD2,-,TRBV9,TRBJ2-3,TGTGCCAGCAGCCCCCGGACTAGCGGGGGGCCGGCAGATACGCAGTATTTT,CASSPRTSGGPADTQYF
TRBD1,-,TRBV5-1,TRBJ1-3,TGCGCCAGCAGCGATCAGGGGGCCAGTGGAAACACCATATATTTT,CASSDQGASGNTIYF
-,-,TRBV18,TRBJ1-1,TGTGCCAGCTCACTAACGACAGGGAACACTGAAGCTTTCTTT,CASSLTTGNTEAFF
-,-,TRBV5-6,TRBJ2-7,TGTGCCAGCAGCGTGGACTTAACCTACGAGCAGTACTTC,CASSVDLTYEQYF
-,-,TRBV11-2,TRBJ2-2,TGTGCCAGCAGCTTAGAGGCAGGGAACACCGGGGAGCTGTTTTTT,CASSLEAGNTGELFF
-,-,TRBV19,TRBJ2-3,TGTGCCAGTAGCCCTACACAGGGGCGGGGAGATACGCAGTATTTT,CASSPTQGRGDTQYF
-,-,TRBV24-1,TRBJ2-1,TGTGCCACCAGTGCGGCAGGGCGAAACAATGAGCAGTTCTTC,CATSAAGRNNEQFF
-,-,TRBV7-9,TRBJ2-1,TGTGCCAGCAGCCCCAGGGGATTCTCCTACAATGAGCAGTTCTTC,CASSPRGFSYNEQFF
-,-,TRBV6-6,TRBJ1-6,TGTGCCAGCATGGGGGGGGCAGAACAGTTGTCACCCCTCCACTTT,CASMGGAEQLSPLHF
-,-,TRBV24-1,TRBJ1-1,TGTGCCACCAGTGAAACAGGGAACGCTGAAGCTTTCTTT,CATSETGNAEAFF
TRBD2,-,TRBV28,TRBJ2-3,TGTGCCAGCAGTCCTCTGTCGGGGGGGCCCCGGGGTACGCAGTATTTT,CASSPLSGGPRGTQYF
-,-,TRBV30,TRBJ2-1,TGTGCCTGGGTAGGAGGGATCAATGAGCAGTTCTTC,CAWVGGINEQFF
TRBD1,-,TRBV4-1,TRBJ1-1,TGCGCCAGCAGCCAAGATCACACAGGGGGCACTGAAGCTTTCTTT,CASSQDHTGGTEAFF
-,-,TRBV7-3,TRBJ2-3,TGTGCCAGCACCTTTACAGGCACAGATACGCAGTATTTT,CASTFTGTDTQYF
-,-,TRBV7-2,TRBJ2-7,TGTGCCAGCAGCGCCGAAGCAGGGTCCCCACACGAGCAGTACTTC,CASSAEAGSPHEQYF
TRBD1,-,TRBV7-7,TRBJ1-4,TGTGCTAGCAGCTTAGGGCAGGGGGCCGCTAATGAAAAACTGTTTTTT,CASSLGQGAANEKLFF
-,-,TRBV27,TRBJ1-1,TGTGCCAGCAGTTCCCCGAGCCTAAATACTGAAGCTTTCTTT,CASSSPSLNTEAFF
-,-,TRBV5-6,TRBJ1-2,TGTGCCAGCAGCCCTGGGGGCAGCTGGGGTAACTATGGCTACACCTTC,CASSPGGSWGNYGYTF